The 23 T cell receptor beta chains reported below all come from one sample, sequenced in a study of blood T cell repertoires in COVID-19 (dated by TCRdb to the early 2020s). The library was obtained by the immunoSEQ multiplex PCR assay. Here the immuneACCESS table is served through TCRdb, limited to in-frame sequences with V and J called. Missing clones are a known gap in these copies; in checked studies unresolved V genes cover under half, and the rest lacks a known reason. This sample is represented by just under 350,000 clones; about 83% of them were singletons. Approximately 3% of the sample goes to the ten largest clones. Sequencing input: peripheral blood. These receptors all stem from a young man with active or convalescent COVID-19.

The chain uses TRBV7-2 and TRBJ1-5; no clear D gene. With 3 bases removed from V and 3 bases from J, the gap between germline ends came to 6 bases. The CDR3 consists of 13 residues. Germline CDR1 and CDR2: SGHTA and FQGNSA. CDR3 residues: CASSFDNNQPQHF. For the CDR3, the DNA is TGTGCCAGCAGCTTCGACAACAATCAGCCCCAGCATTTT.

The chain recombines TRBV15 with TRBJ2-5; possibly TRBD1 for D (6 bases). Trimming removed 1 base from V and 9 bases from J, with 15 bases in between. The germline gives CDR1 LNHNV, CDR2 YYDKDF (reference sequence). The CDR3 runs to 14 residues. In DNA form, the CDR3 reads TGTGCCACCAGCAGAGCCTCCAGGGGATTGGCCCAGTACTTC. This gives the protein CATSRASRGLAQYF.

V gene TRBV24-1 combines with J gene TRBJ2-1; 7 bases line up with TRBD1. The CDR3 consists of 14 residues. CDR1 is KGHDR and CDR2 is SFDVKD in the germline V gene. Trimming at V came to 6 bases and at J to 3 bases, leaving 4 bases not matched to a gene. For the CDR3, the DNA is TGTGCCACCAGTAAAGGGGGCCGCTACAATGAGCAGTTCTTC. Translated, it gives CATSKGGRYNEQFF.

The rearrangement uses TRBV28 and TRBJ2-7, with 8 positions matching TRBD2. V shed 5 bases and J 6 bases; nucleotides not matched to a gene: 3. The CDR3 loop spans 12 amino acids. CDR1 and CDR2 from the germline V gene are MDHEN and SYDVKM. CDR3 coding DNA: TGTGCCAGCAGTGGACTAGCCGGCGAGCAGTACTTC. Protein: CASSGLAGEQYF. The whole variable domain, remainder taken from reference TRBV28 and TRBJ2-7, is DVKVTQSSRYLVKRTGEKVFLECVQDMDHENMFWYRQDPGLGLRLIYFSYDVKMKEKGDIPEGYSVSREKKERFSLILESASTNQTSMYLCASSGLAGEQYFGPGTRLTVT.

This clone is a singleton in its sample. This chain joins TRBV3-1 (or the pseudogene TRBV3-2) and TRBJ2-7; 13 nucleotides align to TRBD2. V trimming: 4 bases; J trimming: 6 bases; junction bases outside the gene matches: 3. CDR1 and CDR2 (germline): LGHDT, YNNKEL (reference sequence). The CDR3 covers 14 residues. CDR3: CASSPGTSGAEQYF. Here the CDR3 DNA reads TGTGCCAGCAGCCCCGGGACTAGCGGGGCCGAGCAGTACTTC.

The J gene is TRBJ1-6, the V gene TRBV9; 7 positions match TRBD1. The CDR3 sequence is 16 residues long. V dropped 5 bases and J dropped 0; count of bases not matched to a gene: 5. CDR1 and CDR2 (germline): SGDLS, YYNGEE. The CDR3 bases are TGTGCCAGCAGTTTGGGACAGAGCTCCTATAATTCACCCCTCCACTTT. It encodes CASSLGQSSYNSPLHF.

The chain recombines TRBV24-1 with TRBJ1-2; D may be TRBD1 (6 bases). CDR3 length equals 11 residues. Germline loops: CDR1 KGHDR, CDR2 SFDVKD. V was pared by 9 bases and J by 4 bases, with 8 bases between. CDR3 loop: CATQDSYGYTF. The CDR3 DNA reads as TGTGCCACCCAGGACAGCTATGGCTACACCTTC.

The CDR3 nucleotides are TGTGCCAGCAGCTCAGACACTAATCAGCCCCAGCATTTT. It translates to CASSSDTNQPQHF. The chain couples TRBV7-3 to TRBJ1-5; D is ambiguous. The V gene lost 4 bases and the J gene lost 4 bases, with 8 bases spanning the gap. This CDR3 contains 13 residues. The germline gives CDR1 SGHTA, CDR2 FQGTGA.

The chain has TRBV4-1 and TRBJ2-7; 8 bases map to TRBD2. Germline V lookup: CDR1 MGHRA, CDR2 YSYEKL. J gave up 3 bases and V 6 bases, and 7 bases lay outside the gene matches. This CDR3 comprises 14 residues. The CDR3 loop reads CASRRLATGYEQYF. DNA of the CDR3: TGCGCCAGCAGGAGACTAGCGACCGGCTACGAGCAGTACTTC.

V usage is TRBV29-1 and J usage is TRBJ2-5; TRBD2 might be the D (5 bases). Germline V gene lookup returns CDR1 SQVTM and CDR2 ANQGSEA. The germline V and J ends were trimmed by 6 bases and 5 bases, with 16 bases remaining between them. The CDR3 sequence is 13 residues long. The CDR3 reads CSVTDGVLETQYF. The CDR3 coding sequence is TGCAGCGTCACGGACGGGGTACTGGAGACCCAGTACTTC.

The V call is TRBV6-9, the J call TRBJ2-1, with 8 nucleotides matching TRBD2. The CDR3 spans 15 residues. The trim removed 3 bases at V and 2 bases at J, leaving 3 bases unmatched. Germline-derived CDR1 and CDR2 are MNHGY and SVAAGI. In nucleotides, the CDR3 is TGTGCCAGCAGTTACCGACTAGCGACCTACAATGAGCAGTTCTTC. It encodes CASSYRLATYNEQFF.

Only a few counts were recorded for this clone. V and J are TRBV9 and TRBJ2-2, with D possibly being TRBD1 (6 bases). The CDR3 has 15 amino acids. V lost 3 bases to trimming and J lost 3 bases, with 12 bases between them. In germline, CDR1 is SGDLS, CDR2 YYNGEE. The CDR3 region is CASSAGPGDTGELFF. The DNA for the CDR3 is TGTGCCAGCAGCGCAGGTCCAGGGGACACCGGGGAGCTGTTTTTT.

V usage is TRBV7-6 and J usage is TRBJ1-6; D possibly corresponds to TRBD1 (5 bases). The CDR3 covers 14 residues. Germline CDR1 SGHVS, CDR2 FNYEAQ. The V gene lost 4 bases and the J gene lost 7 bases, with 11 bases spanning the gap. The CDR3 sequence is CASSSQGPNSPLHF. The DNA for the CDR3 is TGTGCCAGCAGCTCCCAGGGCCCGAATTCACCCCTCCACTTT.

The chain joins TRBV12-3 or TRBV12-4 to TRBJ2-3; no clear D. The ends were cut back, 7 bases at V and 6 bases at J, with 8 bases in the middle. The CDR3 has 11 amino acids. The CDR3, as DNA: TGTGCCAGCATCCAGAGGGATACGCAGTATTTT. Encoded protein: CASIQRDTQYF.

The gene calls are TRBV4-1 and TRBJ2-7; TRBD2 matches 13 bases. Germline lookup yields CDR1 MGHRA and CDR2 YSYEKL. CDR3 size: 17 residues. V was pared by 0 bases and J by 2 bases, with 4 bases of the junction left unmatched. The CDR3 nucleotides read TGCGCCAGCAGCCAAGATTCAGGGACTAGCGGGACCTACGAGCAGTACTTC. This sequence encodes CASSQDSGTSGTYEQYF.

The gene calls are TRBV30 and TRBJ2-7; 9 bases are a match to TRBD1. The germline V gene encodes CDR1 GTSNPN and CDR2 SVGIG (reference sequence). The CDR3 sequence is 17 residues long. V lost 3 bases and J lost 4; bases outside the gene matches: 16. Here the CDR3 reads CAWSKTHRGPFDYEQYF. The CDR3 nucleotides read TGTGCCTGGAGCAAAACCCACAGGGGGCCCTTCGATTACGAGCAGTACTTC.

The chain links TRBV20-1 to TRBJ2-3; a weak D match, TRBD2 (6 bases). Trimming took off 3 bases at V and 2 bases at J, with 15 bases between the two ends. This CDR3 spans 15 amino acids. Per the germline V gene, CDR1 is DFQATT and CDR2 is SNEGSKA (reference sequence). The CDR3 spells CSASDPGLLTDTQYF. CDR3 DNA sequence: TGCAGTGCTAGTGACCCGGGACTCCTCACAGATACGCAGTATTTT.

The chain links TRBV7-2 to TRBJ1-2; D uncertain. Germline-derived CDR1 and CDR2 are SGHTA and FQGNSA. CDR3 length equals 17 residues. With 1 base removed from V and 5 bases from J, the gap between germline ends came to 20 bases. The CDR3 region is CASSLEVQVLDWYGYTF. The CDR3, as DNA: TGTGCCAGCAGCTTAGAAGTGCAGGTTCTGGATTGGTATGGCTACACCTTC.

The chain employs TRBV6-6 and TRBJ2-7, with D possibly matching TRBD1 (6 bases). V gave up 6 bases and J gave up 5 bases, with 17 bases separating them. The CDR3 has 14 residues. Germline V gene sequence: CDR1 MNHNY, CDR2 SVGAGI (reference sequence). The DNA for the CDR3 is TGTGCCAGCAGCTTGACAGGTATAGGGGACGAGCAGTACTTC. Translated: CASSLTGIGDEQYF.

The V gene is TRBV5-1, the J gene TRBJ1-6, with unresolved D. V lost 3 bases and J 6 bases, leaving 10 bases between the germline ends. Looked up from germline, CDR1 is SGHRS and CDR2 is YFSETQ. This CDR3 is 14 amino acids long. CDR3 loop: CASSWEGGNSPLHF. CDR3 DNA: TGCGCCAGCAGCTGGGAGGGCGGTAATTCACCCCTCCACTTT.

The chain is built from TRBV9 and TRBJ1-2, with 9 positions matching TRBD1. The J segment lost 8 bases and the V segment lost 6 bases, leaving 14 bases of the junction unmatched. The CDR3 covers 15 residues. Germline V gene data show CDR1 as SGDLS and CDR2 as YYNGEE. The CDR3: CASTARGDRVDGYTF. The CDR3 region has the DNA TGTGCCAGCACCGCCCGGGGGGACAGGGTAGACGGCTACACCTTC.

In DNA, the CDR3 is TGTGCCAGCCGGGACAGGGGGAACTATGGCTACACCTTC. Translating it yields CASRDRGNYGYTF. V is TRBV6-5 and J is TRBJ1-2; 11 nucleotides align to TRBD1. CDR1 is MNHEY and CDR2 is SVGAGI in the germline V gene. Trimming cost V 8 bases and J 2 bases; bases outside gene matches: 1. The CDR3 loop spans 13 amino acids.

The genes are TRBV24-1 and TRBJ2-1, with TRBD2 as a possible D gene (5 bases). Trimming pared 8 bases from V and 9 bases from J, leaving 10 bases between. The CDR3 covers 11 residues. CDR1 is KGHDR and CDR2 is SFDVKD in the germline V gene. This CDR3 reads CATMGVGEQFF. In DNA, the CDR3 is TGTGCCACCATGGGAGTTGGTGAGCAGTTCTTC.